Listed below are T cell receptor beta chains from one sample, sequenced in a study of T cell responses to AZD1222 COVID-19 vaccine. Here immunoSEQ multiplex PCR was the method, and the copy in TCRdb shows in-frame clones only, minus some. The sample includes approximately 150,000 clones, around 89% of them seen just once. The sample consisted of peripheral blood, taken on day 0 of AZD1222 vaccination. The receptor source for this set is an adult in good health. CDR3s include the opening cysteine and the closing phenylalanine or tryptophan. The D gene is left open where the match is weak. Not every row has a clone size; where given, it reads once, few, many or a size class.

CDR3 protein: CASSLGFGQPQHF
CDR3 DNA: TGTGCCAGCAGCTTAGGATTTGGTCAGCCCCAGCATTTT
D gene: NA
J gene: TRBJ1-5
clone size: NA
V gene: TRBV11-2

CDR3 protein: CASSKSGRGPYEQYF
CDR3 DNA: TGTGCCAGCAGTAAAAGCGGGAGGGGGCCCTACGAGCAGTACTTC
D gene: TRBD2
J gene: TRBJ2-7
clone size: few
V gene: TRBV6-5

CDR3 protein: CASSLVRSEYNEQFF
CDR3 DNA: TGTGCCAGCAGCTTAGTACGTAGCGAGTACAATGAGCAGTTCTTC
D gene: NA
J gene: TRBJ2-1
clone size: once
V gene: TRBV7-2

CDR3 protein: CASSLMGRSQPQHF
CDR3 DNA: TGTGCCAGCAGCTTGATGGGGCGGAGTCAGCCCCAGCATTTT
D gene: NA
J gene: TRBJ1-5
clone size: NA
V gene: TRBV7-2

CDR3 protein: CASQWRQGQPQHF
CDR3 DNA: TGTGCCAGTCAGTGGCGGCAGGGCCAGCCCCAGCATTTT
D gene: NA
J gene: TRBJ1-5
clone size: NA
V gene: TRBV19

CDR3 protein: CASSQDPSGTLSYNEQFF
CDR3 DNA: TGTGCCAGCAGCCAAGATCCTAGCGGGACCCTGTCCTACAATGAGCAGTTCTTC
D gene: TRBD2
J gene: TRBJ2-1
clone size: NA
V gene: TRBV14

CDR3 protein: CASRLRRDAWDTQYF
CDR3 DNA: TGTGCCAGCAGGCTGAGGAGGGATGCCTGGGATACGCAGTATTTT
D gene: NA
J gene: TRBJ2-3
clone size: once
V gene: TRBV6-5

CDR3 protein: CASSQDILRRNQPQHF
CDR3 DNA: TGTGCCAGCAGCCAAGATATCCTAAGGCGCAATCAGCCCCAGCATTTT
D gene: NA
J gene: TRBJ1-5
clone size: NA
V gene: TRBV4-2

CDR3 protein: CASSLTTGGPMNTEAFF
CDR3 DNA: TGTGCCAGCAGTTTAACGACAGGGGGGCCCATGAACACTGAAGCTTTCTTT
D gene: TRBD1
J gene: TRBJ1-1
clone size: few
V gene: TRBV27

CDR3 protein: CSASGFYGYTF
CDR3 DNA: TGCAGTGCTAGCGGCTTCTATGGCTACACCTTC
D gene: NA
J gene: TRBJ1-2
clone size: NA
V gene: TRBV20-1

CDR3 protein: CASSLPFRGLGGYTF
CDR3 DNA: TGTGCCAGCAGCTTACCATTCAGGGGGCTTGGGGGCTACACCTTC
D gene: TRBD1
J gene: TRBJ1-2
clone size: NA
V gene: TRBV5-4

CDR3 protein: CASSSPNTEGNEQFF
CDR3 DNA: TGTGCCAGCAGCTCCCCCAATACGGAGGGTAATGAGCAGTTCTTC
D gene: NA
J gene: TRBJ2-1
clone size: NA
V gene: TRBV5-4

CDR3 protein: CATSPRQGRNGYTF
CDR3 DNA: TGTGCCACCAGCCCGCGACAGGGGCGGAATGGCTACACCTTC
D gene: TRBD1
J gene: TRBJ1-2
clone size: NA
V gene: TRBV15

CDR3 protein: CASNQGGELFF
CDR3 DNA: TGTGCCAGCAACCAGGGCGGGGAGCTGTTTTTT
D gene: NA
J gene: TRBJ2-2
clone size: medium-sized
V gene: TRBV19

CDR3 protein: CASSQDTLIAGKVLF
CDR3 DNA: TGCGCCAGCAGCCAAGACACGCTTATCGCAGGGAAAGTACTCTTC
D gene: NA
J gene: TRBJ2-1
clone size: NA
V gene: TRBV4-1